A single sample is the source of the 8 T cell receptor beta chains below, sequenced in a study of T cell responses to AZD1222 COVID-19 vaccine. The method was immunoSEQ multiplex PCR; TCRdb's version includes in-frame clones alone and lacks a portion of them. The sample has 180,000 or so clones, 92% seen once. Specimen: peripheral blood, collected 28 days after the second AZD1222 dose. These receptors originate from an adult who received the AZD1222 COVID-19 vaccine.

This clone was recorded only once. The chain recombines TRBV11-2 with TRBJ2-1; D might be TRBD1 or TRBD2, each matching 5 bases. CDR1 and CDR2 from the germline V gene are SGHAT and FQNNGV. V was trimmed by 8 bases and J by 10 bases, leaving 21 bases between them. The CDR3 has 14 amino acids. In nucleotides, the CDR3 is TGTGCCAGCGTCCGGGACCCCGGGGTAGGGGAGCAGTTCTTC. Amino acids: CASVRDPGVGEQFF.

The chain uses TRBV6-4 and TRBJ1-1, with a weak D call TRBD1 (5 bases). Trimming removed 6 bases from V and 2 bases from J, with 16 bases in between. This CDR3 region has 15 residues. Germline values: CDR1 MRHNA, CDR2 SNTAGT. The CDR3 DNA is TGTGCCAGCAGCCTTGGGGCAGGGCCTAACACTGAAGCTTTCTTT. Amino acids: CASSLGAGPNTEAFF.

The rearrangement uses TRBV7-9 and TRBJ1-1, with D possibly matching TRBD1 (6 bases). The V end was cut by 5 bases, the J end by 6 bases, with 7 bases between. The CDR3 covers 11 residues. Germline lookup yields CDR1 SEHNR and CDR2 FQNEAQ (reference sequence). In nucleotides, the CDR3 is TGTGCCAGCAGCAGACAGGCTGAAGCTTTCTTT. Translating gives CASSRQAEAFF. Based on the CDR3 plus reference TRBV7-9 and TRBJ1-1, the full variable domain is DTGVSQNPRHKITKRGQNVTFRCDPISEHNRLYWYRQTLGQGPEFLTYFQNEAQLEKSRLLSDRFSAERPKGSFSTLEIQRTEQGDSAMYLCASSRQAEAFFGQGTRLTVV.

The chain couples TRBV5-1 to TRBJ2-5; D not resolved. The CDR3 length is 13 residues. Germline V gives CDR1 SGHRS, CDR2 YFSETQ. Trimming took off 3 bases at V and 5 bases at J, with 11 bases between the two ends. In DNA, the CDR3 is TGCGCCAGCAGCTCCCGTCGCGTCGAGACCCAGTACTTC. This translates into CASSSRRVETQYF.

This chain uses TRBV16 with TRBJ1-6, with 10 bases lining up with TRBD1. The CDR3 sequence is 14 residues long. The germline V gene encodes CDR1 KGHSY and CDR2 FQNENV. Germline trimming cut 7 bases from V and 9 bases from J; bases unmatched to any gene: 6. CDR3 DNA: TGTGCCAGCACCGGGACAGGGGTCGGTTCACCCCTCCACTTT. It translates to CASTGTGVGSPLHF.

The V and J genes are TRBV6-5 and TRBJ2-5, with TRBD2 identical over 15 bases. The CDR3 length is 14 residues. Germline values: CDR1 MNHEY, CDR2 SVGAGI. Germline trimming cut 8 bases from V and 5 bases from J; bases unmatched to any gene: 3. As DNA, the CDR3 is TGTGCCAGCGGACTAGCGGGGGGGCCGGAGACCCAGTACTTC. It is translated as CASGLAGGPETQYF.

V usage is TRBV28 and J usage is TRBJ1-1; D is possibly TRBD1 (6 bases). CDR3 size: 16 residues. Germline assignment: CDR1 MDHEN and CDR2 SYDVKM. V gave up 6 bases and J gave up 6 bases, with 23 bases separating them. CDR3 loop: CASRDPKRDKNPEAFF. The CDR3 nucleotides read TGTGCCAGCAGAGATCCTAAGAGGGACAAAAACCCTGAAGCTTTCTTT.

V is TRBV2 and J is TRBJ1-4; no definite D call. Trimming removed 3 bases at V and 4 bases at J, with 18 bases between. The length of the CDR3 is 17 residues. Germline V CDR1 and CDR2: SNHLY, FYNNEI. The CDR3: CASSDRRSLGVNEKLFF. The CDR3 nucleotides are TGTGCCAGCAGTGATCGCCGGTCCCTTGGGGTTAATGAAAAACTGTTTTTT.